Described below is a single T cell receptor beta chain sequence and its context. Its specificity is unknown. This entry belongs to a study of cytomegalovirus exposure and HLA in healthy donors. The wider study: HLA-typed donors were the source of some 80 million unique TCRs, which an early data release held. General study results and limits: Later analysis associated a missense DCLRE1C variant with TCR beta V- and J-gene trimming. Among TCR beta chains of equal frequency, HLA-associated ones were more clonally expanded in a later analysis.

Though probably carrying unrecorded immune exposures, donors were nominally healthy at sampling. The germline V gene encodes CDR1 SEHNR and CDR2 FQNEAQ (reference sequence). Trimming took off 5 bases at V and 8 bases at J, with 12 bases between the two ends. The CDR3 spans 13 residues. PCR primers comprised 60 Vbeta and 13 Jbeta primers. Profiled with immunoSEQ multiplex PCR; TCRdb holds only in-frame clones, not every one. The sample yields over 100,000 clones, over 60% seen once. This chain links TRBV7-9 with TRBJ1-4; the D is unclear. The sequencing input was PBMCs. The receptor comes from a male donor in good health and CMV-seropositive. Written as DNA, the CDR3 is TGTGCCAGCAGCCGGGAGACCTTCGAAAAACTGTTTTTT. Its translation: CASSRETFEKLFF.